The clone carrying this TCR beta chain was picked up one time. Its antigen is as yet unknown. Trimming took off 6 bases at V and 7 bases at J, with 19 bases between the two ends. The CDR3 contains 15 residues. CDR1 and CDR2 (germline): SNHLY, FYNNEI. The data belong to a study of human thymus T cells. Overall study findings and caveats: Gene usage for V and J segments appeared biased in thymic and blood repertoires.

Using immunoSEQ multiplex PCR, the repertoire was profiled, and TCRdb retains in-frame clones only, with some absent. Of tens of thousands of clones in the sample, around 95% are singletons; the top ten hold under 0.2%. During surgery, about 0.45-1 mL peripheral blood was drawn from four of eight donors. No fixed cell number was used; all available blood leukocytes supplied DNA. This TCR derives from a girl under three years old with a congenital heart defect but otherwise immunologically healthy. This chain connects TRBV2 to TRBJ2-1, with D perhaps assigned TRBD1 or TRBD2 (7 bases each). Sequenced: blood. CDR3 in amino acids: CASSMTQRGQNEQFF. The CDR3 DNA reads TGTGCCAGCAGCATGACGCAGCGGGGACAGAATGAGCAGTTCTTC.